The sequence of this T cell receptor beta chain was determined in a study of OX40 agonist ivuxolimab in advanced cancers. This clone was detected only once. Trimming left V 3 bases short and J 6 bases short, with 22 bases between. The CDR3 has 17 residues. Per germline, CDR1 WSHSY and CDR2 SAAADI. This table comes from immunoSEQ multiplex PCR, and its TCRdb copy is limited to in-frame clones, with some not included. Counted here are 30,000 to 40,000 clones, 89% occurring once; the ten biggest clones make up approximately 45%. Patients with a history of autoimmune disease or on systemic immunosuppression were excluded.

The receptor was derived from an adult with an advanced solid tumor such as melanoma, head and neck, liver or kidney cancer. The source material was CD4+ or CD8+ T cells sorted from blood, sampled in a trial of the OX40 agonist ivuxolimab. This chain links TRBV10-2 with TRBJ2-3, with D perhaps matching TRBD2 (5 bases). The CDR3: CASSDRVLAHNIDTQYF. The CDR3 DNA is TGCGCCAGCAGTGACCGCGTCCTAGCCCATAATATTGATACGCAGTATTTT.